The 21 T cell receptor beta chains given below trace back to one sample, sequenced in a study of shared clonotypes between healthy human individuals. This table comes from immunoSEQ multiplex PCR, and its TCRdb copy is limited to in-frame clones, with some not included. The table lists roughly 660,000 clones, 90% of them singletons. The specimen was memory CD8+ T cells from PBMCs. The sample's subset: CD45RO+ cells pooled with CCR7-negative TemRA cells. The origin of the receptors is a man younger than 35 in good health. Some clones in this sample may be carry-over from other donors' samples.

This chain uses TRBV7-9 with TRBJ1-2; 11 nucleotides line up with TRBD1. Trimming cost V 6 bases and J 6 bases; bases outside gene matches: 9. The CDR3 loop spans 15 amino acids. Germline V gene data show CDR1 as SEHNR and CDR2 as FQNEAQ (reference sequence). DNA for the CDR3: TGTGCCAGCAGTCCGGACAGGGGGCGCGACCATGGCTACACCTTC. It codes for CASSPDRGRDHGYTF.

The chain joins TRBV5-1 to TRBJ1-1; 7 bases align to TRBD1. Germline trimming cut 4 bases from V and 3 bases from J; bases unmatched to any gene: 6. Per germline, CDR1 SGHRS and CDR2 YFSETQ. The length of the CDR3 is 14 residues. The CDR3 nucleotides are TGCGCCAGCAGCAGAGTACAGGGGCACACTGAAGCTTTCTTT. Residues: CASSRVQGHTEAFF.

The chain joins TRBV30 to TRBJ2-2, with 12 bases lining up with TRBD2. Germline V gene lookup returns CDR1 GTSNPN and CDR2 SVGIG (reference sequence). The CDR3 runs to 18 residues. The J segment lost 4 bases and the V segment lost 2 bases, leaving 11 bases of the junction unmatched. CDR3 loop: CAWSPGLAGTSITGELFF. The CDR3, as DNA: TGTGCCTGGAGTCCCGGACTAGCGGGAACTTCGATCACCGGGGAGCTGTTTTTT.

The chain employs TRBV19 and TRBJ1-2, with a possible D match to TRBD1 (5 bases). This CDR3 contains 14 residues. CDR1 LNHDA and CDR2 SQIVND come from the germline V gene (reference sequence). Trimming took off 5 bases at V and 4 bases at J, with 14 bases between the two ends. The CDR3 here is CASSEYRGFYGYTF. The DNA of the CDR3 is TGTGCCAGTAGTGAATATAGGGGATTCTATGGCTACACCTTC.

The rearrangement joins TRBV6-1 to TRBJ2-7, with a tentative D call TRBD1 (6 bases). Germline loops: CDR1 MNHNS, CDR2 SASEGT. Trimming took off 7 bases at V and 5 bases at J, with 15 bases between the two ends. The CDR3 loop spans 13 amino acids. For the CDR3, the DNA is TGTGCCAGCAATGGACAGAATCCTCACGAGCAGTACTTC. It specifies CASNGQNPHEQYF.

About this clone: This probably arose from a read error, given a far larger clone one base away. The genes are TRBV27 and TRBJ2-7, with 8 bases matching TRBD1. J was trimmed by 12 bases and V by 2 bases; bases with no gene match: 12. Germline CDR1 is MNHEY and CDR2 is SMNVEV (reference sequence). The CDR3 is 14 amino acids. For the CDR3, the DNA is TGTGCCAGCAGTTTAATTCAGCCAGGGGGCTGGTTGTACTTC. Encoded protein: CASSLIQPGGWLYF.

V usage is TRBV18 and J usage is TRBJ2-1; D might be TRBD2 (5 bases). The CDR3 is 17 amino acids. In germline, CDR1 is KGHSH, CDR2 LQKENI. V lost 0 bases and J 3 bases, leaving 15 bases between the germline ends. Here the CDR3 reads CASSPPPSLRIYNEQFF. DNA for the CDR3: TGTGCCAGCTCACCACCGCCTAGCTTACGCATCTACAATGAGCAGTTCTTC.

The V and J genes are TRBV5-1 and TRBJ2-2; 10 bases are a match to TRBD2. The ends lost 1 base at V and 4 bases at J; junction bases unmatched: 10. CDR1 is SGHRS and CDR2 is YFSETQ in the germline V gene. This CDR3 has 18 residues. The CDR3 protein is CASSLSPSGRTVTGELFF. CDR3 nucleotide sequence: TGCGCCAGCAGCTTGTCCCCTAGCGGGAGAACTGTCACCGGGGAGCTGTTTTTT.

V is TRBV27 and J is TRBJ2-1; 7 positions match TRBD2. Germline V CDR1 and CDR2: MNHEY, SMNVEV (reference sequence). The length of the CDR3 is 17 residues. Trimming cost V 2 bases and J 0 bases; bases outside gene matches: 7. The CDR3 loop reads CASSLRPGGSSYNEQFF. The DNA of the CDR3 is TGTGCCAGCAGTTTAAGGCCCGGCGGGAGCTCCTACAATGAGCAGTTCTTC.

With regard to this clone: Other DNA sequences from this sample encode an identical CDR3 as well. The chain couples TRBV27 to TRBJ2-7; D is unclear. Trimming removed 8 bases from V and 2 bases from J, with 13 bases in between. The CDR3 extends over 13 amino acids. The germline gives CDR1 MNHEY, CDR2 SMNVEV (reference sequence). The CDR3 DNA reads as TGTGCCAGCTCCGCTGGCTCCACCTACGAGCAGTACTTC. Its translation is CASSAGSTYEQYF.

The chain uses TRBV6-5 and TRBJ2-7, with D unresolved. This CDR3 comprises 13 residues. Trimming took off 6 bases at V and 2 bases at J, with 11 bases between the two ends. The germline V gene encodes CDR1 MNHEY and CDR2 SVGAGI. In nucleotides, the CDR3 is TGTGCCAGCAGACCGTCTGATACCTACGAGCAGTACTTC. Its protein product is CASRPSDTYEQYF.

The chain uses TRBV7-8 and TRBJ1-2; 11 nucleotides align to TRBD1. This CDR3 has 16 residues. J lost 5 bases, V lost 5 bases, and 10 bases had no gene match. CDR1 and CDR2 from the germline V gene are SGHVS and FQNEAQ. CDR3 DNA sequence: TGTGCCAGCAGCCCTAGGACAGGGGGCGTAGAGTATGGCTACACCTTC. Translated, it gives CASSPRTGGVEYGYTF. Complete variable domain (other parts from reference TRBV7-8 and TRBJ1-2): GAGVSQSPRYKVAKRGQDVALRCDPISGHVSLFWYQQALGQGPEFLTYFQNEAQLDKSGLPSDRFFAERPEGSVSTLKIQRTQQEDSAVYLCASSPRTGGVEYGYTFGSGTRLTVV.

V and J are TRBV27 and TRBJ2-7; 13 positions agree with TRBD2. The J segment lost 0 bases and the V segment lost 4 bases, leaving 6 bases of the junction unmatched. Germline CDR1 and CDR2: MNHEY and SMNVEV (reference sequence). The CDR3 covers 17 residues. CDR3 sequence: CASSSLTSGRSSYEQYF. The CDR3 DNA sequence: TGTGCCAGCAGTTCCTTGACTAGCGGGAGGAGCTCCTACGAGCAGTACTTC.

The chain has TRBV9 and TRBJ1-2; D gene uncertain. This CDR3 is 15 amino acids long. Trimming left V 0 bases short and J 3 bases short, with 12 bases between. CDR1 and CDR2 (germline): SGDLS, YYNGEE. The CDR3 DNA is TGTGCCAGCAGCGTAGGATCCCAGATGGACTATGGCTACACCTTC. The encoded protein is CASSVGSQMDYGYTF.

The chain couples TRBV27 to TRBJ1-2; a weak D match, TRBD1 (6 bases). V was cut by 6 bases and J by 2 bases, with 7 bases left in between. The CDR3 is made up of 12 amino acids. In germline, CDR1 is MNHEY, CDR2 SMNVEV (reference sequence). CDR3 amino acids: CASSQGNYGYTF. The CDR3 coding sequence is TGTGCCAGCAGCCAGGGGAACTATGGCTACACCTTC.

V gene TRBV28 combines with J gene TRBJ1-5, with D unclear. Deletions cut 6 bases from V and 0 bases from J, with 9 bases between. The CDR3 consists of 14 residues. The germline gives CDR1 MDHEN, CDR2 SYDVKM. The DNA of the CDR3 is TGTGCCAGCAGCCTGCGGCGTAGCAATCAGCCCCAGCATTTT. Its protein is CASSLRRSNQPQHF.

J is TRBJ2-5 and V is TRBV6-6, with 7 bases fitting TRBD2. The CDR3 contains 15 residues. The germline V gene has CDR1 MNHNY and CDR2 SVGAGI (reference sequence). J lost 4 bases, V lost 1 base, and 6 bases had no gene match. CDR3 amino acids: CASSYWPGGGETQYF. CDR3 sequence (DNA): TGTGCCAGCAGTTACTGGCCGGGGGGAGGAGAGACCCAGTACTTC.

The V call is TRBV4-2, the J call TRBJ2-5, with 7 bases aligning to TRBD1. Germline CDR1 reads LGHNA; CDR2 reads YNFKEQ. The CDR3 covers 14 residues. J gave up 3 bases and V 4 bases, and 5 bases lay outside the gene matches. Here the CDR3 reads CASSLAGTEETQYF. The CDR3 DNA sequence: TGTGCCAGCAGCCTGGCCGGGACAGAAGAGACCCAGTACTTC.

The V and J genes are TRBV6-1 and TRBJ1-2; D not resolved. V was cut by 6 bases and J by 2 bases, with 10 bases left in between. The CDR3 sequence is 13 residues long. Germline V gene sequence: CDR1 MNHNS, CDR2 SASEGT. The CDR3 region is CASRVDKNYGYTF. In DNA, the CDR3 is TGTGCCAGCAGAGTAGACAAGAACTATGGCTACACCTTC.

This clone was found once. The rearrangement uses TRBV9 and TRBJ2-7; tentative D call: TRBD1 (5 bases). Deletions cut 3 bases from V and 7 bases from J, with 11 bases between. Germline assignment: CDR1 SGDLS and CDR2 YYNGEE. CDR3 length: 12 residues. The CDR3 protein is CASSGQKGEQYF. The CDR3, as DNA: TGTGCCAGCAGCGGACAGAAAGGGGAGCAGTACTTC.

The CDR3 DNA follows: TGCGCCAGCAGCCAAGATGACGTGGGGAGGAGACCGGACTACACCTTC. Translated: CASSQDDVGRRPDYTF. The gene calls are TRBV4-1 and TRBJ1-2; no clear D gene. This CDR3 has 16 residues. CDR1 is MGHRA and CDR2 is YSYEKL in the germline V gene. V lost 0 bases and J 10 bases, leaving 21 bases between the germline ends.